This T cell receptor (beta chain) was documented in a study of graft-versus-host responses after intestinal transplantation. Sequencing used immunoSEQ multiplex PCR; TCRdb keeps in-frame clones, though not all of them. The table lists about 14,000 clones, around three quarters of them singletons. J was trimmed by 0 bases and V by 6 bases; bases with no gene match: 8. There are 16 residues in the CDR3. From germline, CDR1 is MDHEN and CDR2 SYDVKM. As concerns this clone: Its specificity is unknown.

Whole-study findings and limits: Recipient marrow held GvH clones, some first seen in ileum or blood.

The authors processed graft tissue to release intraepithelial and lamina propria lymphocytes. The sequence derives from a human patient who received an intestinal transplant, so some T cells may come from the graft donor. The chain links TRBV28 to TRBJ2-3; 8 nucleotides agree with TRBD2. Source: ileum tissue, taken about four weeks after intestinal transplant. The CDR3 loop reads CASSGPGGGSTDTQYF. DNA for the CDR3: TGTGCCAGCAGCGGCCCGGGCGGGGGGAGCACAGATACGCAGTATTTT.